This T cell receptor beta chain was captured in a study of T cells after yellow fever vaccination. Whole-study findings and limits: Weaker overall was a secondary response that nonetheless peaked faster, on day 5 versus 15.

Conversion of TCR transcripts into cDNA relied on 5'RACE template switching, which added a universal primer site and UMIs. TCRdb reprocessed the 5' RACE reads via MiXCR and lists one record per CDR3 protein. In the table there are approximately 85,000 distinct CDR3 sequences, about 14% of which are singletons. Germline V gene lookup returns CDR1 SGHVS and CDR2 FNYEAQ. Trimming cost V 0 bases and J 6 bases; bases outside gene matches: 6. This CDR3 has 16 residues. In its sample, this clonotype was seen a few times. This chain links TRBV7-6 with TRBJ2-1; TRBD2 aligns across 9 bases. The specimen comprised CD8+ T cells not binding an NS4B(214-222) dextramer, sorted from PBMCs, sampled roughly 20 days after the first yellow fever vaccination. The receptor was derived from a man aged 18 to 30 who received the YFV17D yellow fever vaccine. The chain's CDR3 is CASSLARGGSFNEQFF. DNA for the CDR3: TGTGCCAGCAGCTTAGCGCGGGGGGGCAGTTTCAATGAGCAGTTCTTC.